This T cell receptor (beta chain) was obtained from a study of beta chain features in type 1 diabetes. The isolated RNA, all of it, was reverse transcribed, so expressed TCRB transcripts were what got sequenced. The repertoire was sequenced with immunoSEQ multiplex PCR; TCRdb's copy has only in-frame clones and lacks some. The sample holds 250,000 or so clones, more than 65% seen once. Trimming cost V 10 bases and J 3 bases, with 22 bases left between them. The germline CDR1 and CDR2 sequences are ENHRY and SYGVKD. The CDR3 is 16 residues long. Overall study findings and caveats: Significant though moderate, a shortening of TCRB CDR3s appeared in all four CD4+ subsets of Type 1 diabetes patients. For cells with high TCR expression, cDNA sequencing could yield over-representation.

Sorting of CD4+ naive, central memory, regulatory and stem cell-like memory cells was performed via CD45RO/CCR7/CD25/CD127/CD95/CD27. Worth noting for this clone: Its antigen is not known.

The receptor was isolated from a man under 40 in good health. This chain connects TRBV10-3 to TRBJ2-4; D might be TRBD1 (6 bases). Sequencing was performed on naive CD4+ T cells from blood. This chain's CDR3 is CATALETGFGKNIQYF. As DNA, the CDR3 is TGTGCCACCGCACTTGAAACAGGGTTTGGCAAAAACATTCAGTACTTC.